The TCR beta chain under discussion was sequenced for a study of CD8 T cells in ankylosing spondylitis. Overall study findings and caveats: The clones that were linked to disease were reported to be significantly enriched in matched synovial fluid samples from ankylosing spondylitis patients. A CD8+ phenotype characterized the disease-linked clones, which were relatively rare in peripheral blood.

Of note for this clonotype: The antigen is undetermined. This may be a read error, as it is one base from a much larger clone.

Between the trimmed V and J ends, which lost 4 bases and 6 bases, there was a span of 22 bases. Germline CDR1 LGHDT, CDR2 YNNKEL (reference sequence). There are 16 residues in the CDR3. TCRdb used MiXCR to reprocess the 5' RACE reads, holding one entry per CDR3 protein. The sample lists some 250,000 distinct CDR3 sequences, about 10% occurring once. The gene calls are TRBV3-1 and TRBJ2-7; D is possibly TRBD2 (5 bases). The sample was blood, either unsorted or a sorted T cell fraction (not recorded which). This sequence was found in a male donor with ankylosing spondylitis or in good health (not recorded which). The CDR3 DNA follows: TGTGCCAGCAGCCCTAGCCGAGTCACCCCTAAGGGCGAGCAGTACTTC. Residues: CASSPSRVTPKGEQYF.